This paragraph covers one T cell receptor (beta chain) sequence. The target antigen is unknown. This specimen belongs to a study of T cell responses to AZD1222 COVID-19 vaccine. Study-wide points: Most donors were white British, females outnumbered males, and clonal diversity was possibly underestimated. With dominance at 160-218 and 743-854, vaccine-associated CD4 TCRs spanned spike.

Sequencing used immunoSEQ multiplex PCR; TCRdb keeps in-frame clones, though not all of them. Of about 100,000 clones in the sample, about 88% were seen once. Looked up from germline, CDR1 is SGHDT and CDR2 is YYEEEE. The CDR3 sequence is 14 residues long. V was clipped by 0 bases and J by 5 bases, with 11 bases between them. This receptor was taken from an adult in good health. The genes are TRBV5-6 and TRBJ2-5; no clear D. The specimen comprised peripheral blood, sampled on day 0 of AZD1222 vaccination. The CDR3 DNA sequence: TGTGCCAGCAGCTTGGGTCGCGCGCGGGAGACCCAGTACTTC. Translation gives CASSLGRARETQYF.